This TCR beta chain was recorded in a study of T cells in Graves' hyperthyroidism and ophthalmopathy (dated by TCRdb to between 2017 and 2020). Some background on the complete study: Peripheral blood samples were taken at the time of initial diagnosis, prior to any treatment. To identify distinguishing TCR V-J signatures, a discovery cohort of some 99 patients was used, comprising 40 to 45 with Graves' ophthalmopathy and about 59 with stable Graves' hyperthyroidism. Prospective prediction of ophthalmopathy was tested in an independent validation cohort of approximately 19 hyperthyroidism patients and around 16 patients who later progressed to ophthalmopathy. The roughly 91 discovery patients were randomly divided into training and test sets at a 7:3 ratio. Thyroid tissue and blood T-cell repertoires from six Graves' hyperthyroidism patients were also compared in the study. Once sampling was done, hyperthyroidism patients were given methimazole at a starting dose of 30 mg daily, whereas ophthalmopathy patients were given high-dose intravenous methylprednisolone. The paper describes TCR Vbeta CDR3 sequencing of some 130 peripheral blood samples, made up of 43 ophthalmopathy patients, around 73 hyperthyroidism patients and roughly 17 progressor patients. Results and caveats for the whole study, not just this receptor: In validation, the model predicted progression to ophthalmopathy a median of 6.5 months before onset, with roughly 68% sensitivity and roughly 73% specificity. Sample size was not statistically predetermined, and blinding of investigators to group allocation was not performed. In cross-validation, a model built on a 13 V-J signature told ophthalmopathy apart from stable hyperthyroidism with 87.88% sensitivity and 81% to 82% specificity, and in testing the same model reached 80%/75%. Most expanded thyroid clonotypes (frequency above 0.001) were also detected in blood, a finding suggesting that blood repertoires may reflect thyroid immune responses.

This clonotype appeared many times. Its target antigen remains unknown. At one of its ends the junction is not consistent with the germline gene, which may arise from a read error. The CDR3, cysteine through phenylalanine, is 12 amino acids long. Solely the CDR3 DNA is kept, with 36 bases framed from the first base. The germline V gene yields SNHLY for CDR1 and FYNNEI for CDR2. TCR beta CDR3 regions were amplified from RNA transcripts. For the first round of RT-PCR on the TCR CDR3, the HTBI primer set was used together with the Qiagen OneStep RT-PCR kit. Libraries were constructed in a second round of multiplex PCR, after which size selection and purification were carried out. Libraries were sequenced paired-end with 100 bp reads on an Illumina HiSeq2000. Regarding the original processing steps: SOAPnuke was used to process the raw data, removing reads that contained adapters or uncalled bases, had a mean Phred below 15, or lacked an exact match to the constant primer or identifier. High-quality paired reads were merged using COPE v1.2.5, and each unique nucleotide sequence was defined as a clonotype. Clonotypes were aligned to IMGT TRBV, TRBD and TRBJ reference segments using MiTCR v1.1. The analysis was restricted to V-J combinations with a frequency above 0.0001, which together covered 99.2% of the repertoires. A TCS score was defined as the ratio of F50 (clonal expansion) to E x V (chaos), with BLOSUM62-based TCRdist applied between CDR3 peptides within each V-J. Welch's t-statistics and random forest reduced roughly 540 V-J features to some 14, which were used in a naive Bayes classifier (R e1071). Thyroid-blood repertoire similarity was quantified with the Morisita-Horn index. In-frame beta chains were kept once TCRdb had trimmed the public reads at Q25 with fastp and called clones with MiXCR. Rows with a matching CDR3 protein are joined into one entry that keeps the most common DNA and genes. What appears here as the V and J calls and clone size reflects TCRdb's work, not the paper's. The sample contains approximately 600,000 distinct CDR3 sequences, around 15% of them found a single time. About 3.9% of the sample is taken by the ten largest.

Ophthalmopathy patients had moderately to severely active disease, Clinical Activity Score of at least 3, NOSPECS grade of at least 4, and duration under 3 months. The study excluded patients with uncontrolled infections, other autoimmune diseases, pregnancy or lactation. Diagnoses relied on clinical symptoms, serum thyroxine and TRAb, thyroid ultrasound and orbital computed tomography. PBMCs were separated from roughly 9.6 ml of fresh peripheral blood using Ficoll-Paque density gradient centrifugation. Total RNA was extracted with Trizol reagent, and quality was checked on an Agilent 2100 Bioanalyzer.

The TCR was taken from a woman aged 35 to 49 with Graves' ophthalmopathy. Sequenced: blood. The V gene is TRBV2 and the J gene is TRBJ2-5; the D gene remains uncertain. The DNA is TGTGCCGGCAGTCCCGTACAAGAGACCCAGTACTTC. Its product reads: CAGSPVQETQYF.